Below are 8 T cell receptor beta chains sequenced from a single sample in a study of Ad26.COV2.S vaccination and SARS-CoV-2 variants. Documented treatment: over 15 received Ad26.COV2.S at low or high dose, single or two shots; roughly five received placebo; per-sample allocation not given. Following the first vaccine or placebo injection, samples were taken on day 63. The data were produced by immunoSEQ multiplex PCR, yet TCRdb's version contains in-frame clones alone and is incomplete. The sample has about 680,000 clones, 89% seen once; the top ten hold about 1.5%. The sequencing here drew on peripheral blood, taken in a trial of Ad26.COV2.S vaccine versus placebo. These receptors came from a person aged 18-60 years who received the Ad26.COV2.S COVID-19 vaccine or a placebo.

This sequence joins TRBV18 and TRBJ2-3, with 7 bases that match TRBD2. In germline, CDR1 is KGHSH, CDR2 LQKENI. V lost 6 bases to trimming and J lost 8 bases; unmatched junction nucleotides: 5. The CDR3 runs 12 residues. CDR3 DNA sequence: TGTGCCAGCTCGGCGGGAGACGGTACGCAGTATTTT. It is translated as CASSAGDGTQYF.

This rearrangement joins TRBV7-6 to TRBJ2-1; D may be TRBD2 (6 bases). This CDR3 has 16 amino acids. The V gene's germline CDR1 is SGHVS and CDR2 FNYEAQ. V lost 5 bases to trimming and J lost 0 bases, with 14 bases between them. The CDR3 here is CASSTRRGSSYNEQFF. The DNA for the CDR3 is TGTGCCAGCAGCACCCGCCGGGGGAGCTCCTACAATGAGCAGTTCTTC.

This clone was counted a single time. The chain couples TRBV19 to TRBJ1-5; D unresolved. Trimming shortened V by 4 bases and J by 3 bases, and 16 bases separated the two germline ends. The CDR3 covers 16 residues. The germline CDR1 and CDR2 sequences are LNHDA and SQIVND (reference sequence). The DNA of the CDR3 is TGTGCCAGTAGTACGAGAGCCGGACCGATCAATCAGCCCCAGCATTTT. As protein: CASSTRAGPINQPQHF.

The chain recombines TRBV12-3 or TRBV12-4 with TRBJ1-5; TRBD1 might be the D (5 bases). This CDR3 region has 12 residues. Trimming removed 7 bases at V and 7 bases at J, with 11 bases between. The CDR3 DNA sequence: TGTGCCAGCACGAGTGGGGACCAGCCCCAGCATTTT. It is translated as CASTSGDQPQHF.

This clone was counted a single time. The chain uses TRBV13 and TRBJ2-4, with 9 bases identical to TRBD1. V gave up 5 bases and J gave up 7 bases; unmatched junction bases: 3. The germline gives CDR1 PRHDT, CDR2 FYEKMQ (reference sequence). The CDR3 has 13 residues. CDR3 in DNA: TGTGCCAGCAGCCCCGGGACAGGGAACATTCAGTACTTC. Translating it yields CASSPGTGNIQYF.

This chain uses TRBV5-4 with TRBJ2-5; 7 bases are a match to TRBD1. The CDR3 has 15 residues. CDR1 and CDR2 from the germline V gene are SGHNT and YYREEE (reference sequence). The V gene end was trimmed by 4 bases and the J gene end by 4 bases; junction bases not matched to a gene: 10. DNA for the CDR3: TGTGCCAGCAGCCGGGACAGCTTCGTGGCAGAGACCCAGTACTTC. It translates to CASSRDSFVAETQYF.

This clone was observed a few times. The chain recombines TRBV13 with TRBJ1-5, with D maybe TRBD1 (5 bases). This CDR3 contains 14 residues. The germline CDR1 and CDR2 sequences are PRHDT and FYEKMQ (reference sequence). V was pared by 3 bases and J by 2 bases, with 8 bases between. CDR3 protein: CASSFRGGNQPQHF. CDR3 sequence (DNA): TGTGCCAGCAGCTTTAGGGGCGGCAATCAGCCCCAGCATTTT.

The rearrangement uses TRBV12-3 or TRBV12-4 and TRBJ2-1; 11 bases fit TRBD1. The CDR3 spans 13 residues. J gave up 7 bases and V 6 bases, and 2 bases lay outside the gene matches. In DNA form, the CDR3 reads TGTGCCAGCAGAGGACAGGGGGCAAATGAGCAGTTCTTC. The encoded protein is CASRGQGANEQFF.